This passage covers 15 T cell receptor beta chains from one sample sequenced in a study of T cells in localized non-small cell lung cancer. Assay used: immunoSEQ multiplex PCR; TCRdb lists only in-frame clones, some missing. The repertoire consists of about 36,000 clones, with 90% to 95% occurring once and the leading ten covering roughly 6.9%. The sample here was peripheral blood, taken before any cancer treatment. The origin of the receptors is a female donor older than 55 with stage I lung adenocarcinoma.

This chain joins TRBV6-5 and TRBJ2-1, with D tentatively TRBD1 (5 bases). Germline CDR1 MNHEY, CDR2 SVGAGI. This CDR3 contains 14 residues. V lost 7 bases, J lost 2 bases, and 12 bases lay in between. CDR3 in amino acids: CASKGTGAYNEQFF. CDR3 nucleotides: TGTGCCAGCAAAGGTACAGGCGCCTACAATGAGCAGTTCTTC.

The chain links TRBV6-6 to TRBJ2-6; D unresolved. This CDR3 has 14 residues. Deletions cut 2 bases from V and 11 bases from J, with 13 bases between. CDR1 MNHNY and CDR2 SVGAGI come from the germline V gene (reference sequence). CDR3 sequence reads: CASSYLRSRDVLTF. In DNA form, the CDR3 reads TGTGCCAGCAGTTACCTGCGCAGTAGGGACGTCCTGACTTTC.

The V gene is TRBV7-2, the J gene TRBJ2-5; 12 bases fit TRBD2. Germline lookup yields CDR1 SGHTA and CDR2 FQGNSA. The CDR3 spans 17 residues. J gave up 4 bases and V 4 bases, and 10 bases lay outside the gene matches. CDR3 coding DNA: TGTGCCAGCAGCTCTCGAGGCCTAGCGGGGGGGCGAGAGACCCAGTACTTC. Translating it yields CASSSRGLAGGRETQYF.

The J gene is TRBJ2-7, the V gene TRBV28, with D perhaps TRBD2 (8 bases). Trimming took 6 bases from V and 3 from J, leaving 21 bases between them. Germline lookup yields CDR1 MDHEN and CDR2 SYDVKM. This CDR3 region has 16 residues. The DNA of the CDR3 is TGTGCCAGCAGCCCGGGGGGGACAGCCTCTTACTACGAGCAGTACGTC. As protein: CASSPGGTASYYEQYV.

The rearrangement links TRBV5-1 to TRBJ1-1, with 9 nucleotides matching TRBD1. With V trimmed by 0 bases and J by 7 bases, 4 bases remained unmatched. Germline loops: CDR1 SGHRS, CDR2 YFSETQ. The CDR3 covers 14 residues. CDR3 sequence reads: CASSLDRGQDEAFF. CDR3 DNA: TGCGCCAGCAGCTTGGACAGGGGGCAAGATGAAGCTTTCTTT. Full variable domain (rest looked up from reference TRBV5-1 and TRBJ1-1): KAGVTQTPRYLIKTRGQQVTLSCSPISGHRSVSWYQQTPGQGLQFLFEYFSETQRNKGNFPGRFSGRQFSNSRSEMNVSTLELGDSALYLCASSLDRGQDEAFFGQGTRLTVV.

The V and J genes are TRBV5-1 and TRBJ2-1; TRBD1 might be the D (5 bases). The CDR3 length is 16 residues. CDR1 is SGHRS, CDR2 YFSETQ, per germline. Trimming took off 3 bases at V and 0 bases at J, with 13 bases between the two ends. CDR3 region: CASSSQPQGSYNEQFF. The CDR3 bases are TGCGCCAGCAGCTCCCAGCCTCAGGGCTCCTACAATGAGCAGTTCTTC.

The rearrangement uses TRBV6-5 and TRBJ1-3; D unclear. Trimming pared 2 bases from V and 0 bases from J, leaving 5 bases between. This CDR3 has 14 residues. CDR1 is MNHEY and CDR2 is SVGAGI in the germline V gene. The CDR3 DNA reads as TGTGCCAGCAGTTACACAGACTCTGGAAACACCATATATTTT. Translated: CASSYTDSGNTIYF.

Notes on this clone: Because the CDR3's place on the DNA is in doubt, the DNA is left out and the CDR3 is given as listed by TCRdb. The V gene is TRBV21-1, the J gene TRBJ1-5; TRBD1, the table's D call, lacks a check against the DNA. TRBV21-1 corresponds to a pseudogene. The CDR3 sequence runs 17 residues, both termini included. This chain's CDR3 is CASSEMVGQGAFQPQHF.

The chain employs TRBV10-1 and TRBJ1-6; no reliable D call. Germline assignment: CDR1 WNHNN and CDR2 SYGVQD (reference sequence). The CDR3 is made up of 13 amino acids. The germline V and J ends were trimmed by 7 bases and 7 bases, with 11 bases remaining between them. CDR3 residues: CASTMDGNSPLHF. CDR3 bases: TGCGCCAGCACCATGGACGGGAATTCACCCCTCCACTTT.

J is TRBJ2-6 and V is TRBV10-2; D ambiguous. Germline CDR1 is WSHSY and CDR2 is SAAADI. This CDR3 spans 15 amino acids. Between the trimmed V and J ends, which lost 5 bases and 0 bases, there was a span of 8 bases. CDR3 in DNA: TGCGCCAGCAGTTACGACCGCTCTGGGGCCAACGTCCTGACTTTC. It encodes CASSYDRSGANVLTF.

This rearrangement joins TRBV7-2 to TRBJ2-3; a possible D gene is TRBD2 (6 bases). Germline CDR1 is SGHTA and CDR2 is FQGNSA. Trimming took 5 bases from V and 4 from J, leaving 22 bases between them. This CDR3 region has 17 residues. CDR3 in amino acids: CASSVPGTPGWADTQYF. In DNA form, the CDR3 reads TGTGCCAGCAGCGTACCCGGGACTCCAGGGTGGGCAGATACGCAGTATTTT. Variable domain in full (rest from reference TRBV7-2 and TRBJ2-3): GAGVSQSPSNKVTEKGKDVELRCDPISGHTALYWYRQSLGQGLEFLIYFQGNSAPDKSGLPSDRFSAERTGGSVSTLTIQRTQQEDSAVYLCASSVPGTPGWADTQYFGPGTRLTVL.

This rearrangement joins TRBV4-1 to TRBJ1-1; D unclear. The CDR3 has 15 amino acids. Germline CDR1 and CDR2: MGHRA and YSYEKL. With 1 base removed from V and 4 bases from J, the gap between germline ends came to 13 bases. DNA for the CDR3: TGCGCCAGCAGCCAAGTCGAGGGAGGGAGCACTGAAGCTTTCTTT. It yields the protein CASSQVEGGSTEAFF.

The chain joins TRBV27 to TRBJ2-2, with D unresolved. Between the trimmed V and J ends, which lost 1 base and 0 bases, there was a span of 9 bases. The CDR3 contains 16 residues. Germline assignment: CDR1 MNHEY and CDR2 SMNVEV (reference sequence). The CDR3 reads CASSLYSYANTGELFF. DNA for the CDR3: TGTGCCAGCAGTTTATACAGTTATGCGAACACCGGGGAGCTGTTTTTT.

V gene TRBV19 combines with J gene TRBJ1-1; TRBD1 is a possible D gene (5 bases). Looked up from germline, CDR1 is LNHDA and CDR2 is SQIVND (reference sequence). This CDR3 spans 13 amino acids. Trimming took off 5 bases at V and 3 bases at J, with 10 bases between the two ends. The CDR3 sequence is CASSGRVYTEAFF. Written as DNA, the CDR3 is TGTGCCAGTAGTGGCAGGGTCTACACTGAAGCTTTCTTT.

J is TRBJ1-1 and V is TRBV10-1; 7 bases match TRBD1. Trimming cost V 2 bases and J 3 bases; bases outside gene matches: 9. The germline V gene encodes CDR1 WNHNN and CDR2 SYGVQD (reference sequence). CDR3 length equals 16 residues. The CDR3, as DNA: TGCGCCAGCAGTGAGGAACAGGGGACTGTGGACACTGAAGCTTTCTTT. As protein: CASSEEQGTVDTEAFF.